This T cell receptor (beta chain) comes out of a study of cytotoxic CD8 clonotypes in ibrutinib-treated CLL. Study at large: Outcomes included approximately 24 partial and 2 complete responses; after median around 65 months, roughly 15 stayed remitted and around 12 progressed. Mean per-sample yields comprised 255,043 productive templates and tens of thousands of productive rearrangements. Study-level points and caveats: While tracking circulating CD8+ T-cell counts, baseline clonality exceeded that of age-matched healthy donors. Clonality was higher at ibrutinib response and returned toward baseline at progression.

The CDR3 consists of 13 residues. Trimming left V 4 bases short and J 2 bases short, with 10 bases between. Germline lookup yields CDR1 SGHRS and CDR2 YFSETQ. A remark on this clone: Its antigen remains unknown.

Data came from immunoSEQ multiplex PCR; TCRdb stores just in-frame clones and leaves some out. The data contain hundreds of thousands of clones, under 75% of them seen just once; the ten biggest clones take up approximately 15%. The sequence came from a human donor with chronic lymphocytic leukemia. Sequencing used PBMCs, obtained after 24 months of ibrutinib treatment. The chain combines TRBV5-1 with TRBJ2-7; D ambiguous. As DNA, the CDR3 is TGCGCCAGCAGCACAGACTCAACCTACGAGCAGTACTTC. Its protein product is CASSTDSTYEQYF.